This TCR delta chain was obtained from a study of gamma-delta T cells after stem cell transplantation. A few counts support this clone. Possible read error: a much larger clone is one base away. TCRdb reanalysed the RT-PCR reads via CATT. The sample lists 2,000 to 2,500 delta-chain clones, 0.9% to 1.3% occurring once. CDR1 is GEAIGNYY and CDR2 is EKD in the germline V gene. This CDR3 comprises 14 residues. The chain recombines TRDV2 with TRDJ1, with TRDD3 as a possible D gene (6 bases). What was sequenced was gamma-delta T cells. This TCR came from a human donor. It is not recorded whose cells these are; they may come from a transplant donor. CDR3 sequence reads: CACDTLLGGDKPIF. Here the CDR3 DNA reads TGTGCCTGTGACACCCTACTGGGAGGAGATAAACCCATCTTT.